The entry below gives a single T cell receptor (beta chain) sequence along with its context. Its antigen remains unidentified. This sample's time point: pretreatment peripheral blood. A total of 1 to 8 samples per patient were collected pretreatment and on-treatment. The data derive from a study of PD-L1 blockade in urothelial cancer. Study background: Patients took up atezolizumab in 2014 at 1,200 mg intravenously every 3 weeks. Timepoints chosen for blood analysis were 3 weeks (second dose) and 6 weeks after treatment start. Study-wide findings and caveats: A pretreatment blood TCR clonality that fell below the median predicted better progression-free and overall survival.

The CDR3 contains 12 residues. Deletions cut 6 bases from V and 2 bases from J, with 7 bases between. The germline V gene encodes CDR1 MGHDK and CDR2 SYGVNS. Sequencing was performed with immunoSEQ multiplex PCR; in TCRdb, only in-frame clones are kept and a portion is missing. Among tens of thousands of clones listed, 85% were seen once. The material sequenced was PBMCs, taken around atezolizumab (anti-PD-L1) treatment. The clonotype was recovered from a man in his 70s with urothelial cancer. The V gene is TRBV25-1, the J gene TRBJ1-2; TRBD1 might be the D (6 bases). The CDR3 here is CASRDRNYGYTF. In DNA form, the CDR3 reads TGTGCCAGCAGGGACAGAAACTATGGCTACACCTTC.